Detailed here is one T cell receptor beta chain. Its antigen is still unknown. No much larger clone exists at a distance of one base, and base qualities are not known. This record belongs to a study of shared clonotypes between healthy human individuals (TCRdb year 2020). In terms of the full investigation: Two women and a few men aged 18 to 49 years were included in the cohort. For each donor, three plates each were used for CD4 naive and CD4 memory, two plates were used for CD8 naive, and one plate was used for CD8 memory. To estimate repertoire size and how much clonotypes are shared between individuals, the study performed deep sequencing of blood TCR repertoires from about five healthy adults. Libraries were prepared and TCR repertoires were sequenced by different laboratories using diverse techniques, in order to increase sequencing depth and limit assay-specific biases. Each donor's leukapheresis produced roughly between roughly 0.85 and 9 billion PBMCs.

Ends trimmed: V by 5 bases, J by 3 bases; bases unmatched to a gene: 7. Via the germline V gene (reference sequence), CDR1 is SEHNR and CDR2 FQNEAQ. Spanning cysteine to phenylalanine, the CDR3 consists of 15 amino acids. Only CDR3 DNA is held: 45 bases, read in frame from base 1. Broader findings and caveats from the paper: Larger estimated clonotype richness was generally found for naive subsets than for memory subsets. Because the study included only a small number of donors, the genetic and exposure-history diversity represented was limited. Sampling was restricted to blood, and TCR repertoires in tissues likely differ from the TCR repertoires found in blood. Based on pairwise subsampling, the degree of clonotype sharing among donors was expected to be affected by sequencing depth. Sharing across a handful of donors was observed for around 5% of naive CD4, 3% to 3.5% of naive CD8, 2.3% of memory CD4, and about 0.38% of memory CD8 clonotypes. Rarefaction of sorted-subset datasets indicated incomplete sequencing despite the large sequencing depth. Higher generation probabilities were observed for clonotypes shared by all four sorted-subset donors than for non-shared clonotypes.

The donors were healthy, HIV-negative adults who had no recently reported acute infections or vaccinations. All donors were Caucasian adults living in Nashville, Tennessee, USA. CD4+ T cells were enriched through magnetic negative selection, after which naive cells were positively selected on CD45RA and the remaining negative fraction served as the memory subset. Blood was collected by leukapheresis, and PBMCs were isolated by Ficoll-Histopaque density gradient centrifugation and then cryopreserved in liquid nitrogen vapor phase. Analytical flow cytometry was used to check the purity and quantity of every magnetically sorted T cell population. From each sorted fraction, genomic DNA was isolated and quantified by UV absorbance on a Nanodrop 2000c. TCR CDR3 regions were amplified from genomic DNA by multiplex PCR using the deep immunoSEQ assay. Extracted genomic DNA from each cell subset was distributed evenly across all wells of several immunoSEQ 96-well plates, and each plate was treated as a replicate. For sorted subsets, about 200 ng genomic DNA, equal to tens of thousands of T cell genomes, was loaded into each replicate PCR. Purified libraries were measured with a Qubit 3.0 fluorometer, size-checked on a Bioanalyzer 2100, and measured again with the KAPA Library Quantification kit. Each immunoSEQ 96-well plate was sequenced on its own single-read 150-cycle Illumina NextSeq 550 flow cell. The source study handled its data this way. Because the immunoSEQ output held only junctional sequences and lacked quality scores, the filtering could not match the filtering applied to full-length reads. To assign V/J genes and CDR3, sequences were annotated against IMGT germline references using PyIR, a Python wrapper for IgBLAST v1.9. Reads were filtered out if the reads had weak V/J assignments (E-value above 1e-6), no CDR3, stop codons, out-of-frame junctions, or ambiguous translated residues. V3J clonotypes were defined as sequences sharing an identical inferred V gene, J gene, and CDR3 amino acid sequence. Percentage overlap between repertoires was computed as shared unique clonotypes divided by the size of the smaller repertoire. Richness of each repertoire was evaluated using RTK rarefaction, the Chao1 estimator, and Recon v2.1 estimates of unobserved clonotypes. Generation probabilities were computed with OLGA for all TCRbeta clonotypes obtained by the gDNA method from several donors. The clones in this table, taken by TCRdb from immuneACCESS, are in-frame only. Not every clone is retained; where verified, under half of the shortfall comes from an unresolved V gene, and the cause of the rest is unknown. The V and J calls and the clone size are those of that table, but D and trimming were determined from the DNA. The sample records a few million clones, approximately 92% of which are singletons. The ten largest clones add up to under 0.15% of the sample.

The sample was naive CD4+ T cells sorted from blood. Per the publication, the cell subset or site label means: CD45RA+ positively selected. The rearranged chain carries TRBV7-9 and TRBJ2-7; 10 junctional bases match TRBD1. This clonotype was sampled from a man between 18 and 35 years old in good health. The CDR3 protein sequence reads: CASSDGTGASYEQYF. The sequenced DNA: TGTGCCAGCAGCGACGGGACAGGGGCCAGCTACGAGCAGTACTTC.